The TCR beta chain under discussion was sequenced for a study of tumor-infiltrating lymphocytes in primary liver carcinoma. With a constant-region primer, TCR beta cDNA was made from approximately 450 ng of total RNA. Slightly modified ARM-PCR with three nested multiplex PCR rounds yielded TCR beta libraries. TRBV1-TRBV30 forward primers paired with a C-beta reverse primer drove the first two PCR rounds, around 9 cycles each. TCRdb re-derived calls from the multiplex PCR reads in MiXCR, one entry per CDR3 protein. The sample holds approximately 73,000 distinct CDR3 sequences, roughly two thirds seen once. The study co-extracted DNA and RNA from around 20-30 mg of unsorted bulk tissue. The CDR3 covers 16 residues. Germline V gives CDR1 LNHDA, CDR2 SQIVND (reference sequence). Trimming shortened V by 4 bases and J by 4 bases, and 17 bases separated the two germline ends.

The sample was liver tumor tissue from sampling region 4. Subset in this sample: tumor region T4, right-lateral pole. This TCR derives from a man in his forties or fifties with primary liver carcinoma and hepatitis B virus infection. The chain recombines TRBV19 with TRBJ2-1, with D perhaps matching TRBD1 (5 bases). The CDR3 region has the DNA TGTGCCAGTAGTAACCCTGGGGCTAACGGTTACAATGAGCAGTTCTTC. Its protein product is CASSNPGANGYNEQFF.